The sequence of this T cell receptor beta chain was determined in a study of neurological immune-mediated disorders. Time point specified: longitudinal time-point 1 (baseline). Unsorted libraries were prepared from 2 million PBMCs that had been stored at -80 C. Germline V gene data show CDR1 as MNHNS and CDR2 as SASEGT. V was trimmed by 6 bases and J by 7 bases, leaving 18 bases between them. The CDR3 covers 15 residues. MiXCR was run by TCRdb on the 5' RACE reads, yielding one entry per CDR3 protein. Of 71,000 or so distinct CDR3 sequences listed, roughly 15% are singletons. This clonotype was seen at least ten times.

The chain has TRBV6-1 and TRBJ1-4; unclear D gene. Material for sequencing was PBMCs. This clonotype was sampled from a female donor with HTLV-1-associated myelopathy (HAM/TSP). CDR3 amino acids: CASSRSAVSAEKLFF. The CDR3 bases are TGTGCCAGCAGCAGAAGTGCAGTGTCGGCTGAAAAACTGTTTTTT.